This TCR beta chain was obtained from a study of Tregs in tolerant kidney transplant recipients. Regulatory T cells were sorted from thawed PBMCs rested overnight at 37°C with about 220 IU/ml IL-2. This clone is a singleton in its sample. As yet, its antigen is unknown. The CDR3 spans 15 residues. V lost 1 base and J lost 6, with 14 bases in between. Germline V lookup: CDR1 SGHRS, CDR2 YFSETQ. Study results and limitations: For some patients, primers changed over time, blocking nucleotide-level comparison. Biological reproducibility was not directly addressed, but technical replication error appeared minimal. Antigen-driven expansion was suggested because donor-specific Tregs expanded more than all Tregs in tolerant patients.

Data came from immunoSEQ multiplex PCR; TCRdb stores just in-frame clones and leaves some out. The table has under 95,000 clones, around 93% seen once. The gene calls are TRBV5-1 and TRBJ2-1; possibly TRBD1 or TRBD2 for D (5 bases each). The source is a human donor who received a combined kidney and bone marrow transplant. The specimen was Tregs from blood, collected before the transplant. In DNA, the CDR3 is TGCGCCAGCAGCTTGATATGGGGGTCCGGCAATGAGCAGTTCTTC. Its translation: CASSLIWGSGNEQFF. Together with reference TRBV5-1 and TRBJ2-1, the CDR3 gives the full variable domain: KAGVTQTPRYLIKTRGQQVTLSCSPISGHRSVSWYQQTPGQGLQFLFEYFSETQRNKGNFPGRFSGRQFSNSRSEMNVSTLELGDSALYLCASSLIWGSGNEQFFGPGTRLTVL.